This T cell receptor (beta chain) came from a study of cytomegalovirus exposure and HLA in healthy donors. General study results and limits: The study designated some 180 TCR beta chains cytomegalovirus-associated.

Assay: immunoSEQ multiplex PCR; the TCRdb copy retains only in-frame clones and omits some. This repertoire shows approximately 270,000 clones, around 90% found once; its top ten account for approximately 0.34%. Note on this clone: As yet, its antigen is unknown.

Germline trimming cut 7 bases from V and 4 bases from J; bases unmatched to any gene: 7. The CDR3 totals 14 residues. Germline CDR1 SGHRS, CDR2 YFSETQ. V usage is TRBV5-1 and J usage is TRBJ1-5; TRBD1 matches at 8 bases. Sequencing was done on a sample of PBMCs. This receptor was identified in a woman younger than 35 in good health and CMV-seronegative. The CDR3 protein is CASVGDRGNQPQHF. DNA for the CDR3: TGCGCCAGCGTAGGAGACAGGGGAAATCAGCCCCAGCATTTT.